These 26 T cell receptor beta chains share one sample of origin, sequenced in a study of human T cells and chemical hapten exposure. MiXCR was run by TCRdb on the RACE reads, yielding one entry per CDR3 protein. The data contain some 350,000 distinct CDR3 sequences, 6% to 8.5% of them singletons. Time point meaning: patch test 1, 2 weeks after DPC sensitization. Specified treatment: therapeutic diphenylcyclopropenone sensitization with weekly scalp DPC. Specimen: whole blood, collected in connection with sensitization to the hapten diphenylcyclopropenone (DPC). These receptors came from a woman between 18 and 29 years old with alopecia areata. Some clones in this sample may be carry-over from other donors' samples.

This clonotype came up a few times. The chain is built from TRBV6-1 and TRBJ2-3; D gene uncertain. This CDR3 is 16 amino acids long. V was clipped by 1 base and J by 2 bases, with 13 bases between them. Germline CDR1 reads MNHNS; CDR2 reads SASEGT. The CDR3 nucleotides are TGTGCCAGCAGTGAAGGTCTTGCTCCGCACACAGATACGCAGTATTTT. Translated: CASSEGLAPHTDTQYF.

This clonotype has just a few counts. The chain uses TRBV20-1 and TRBJ1-1; possible D gene TRBD1, 6 bases. This CDR3 is 14 amino acids long. Germline CDR1 and CDR2: DFQATT and SNEGSKA (reference sequence). Trimming shortened V by 2 bases and J by 5 bases, and 15 bases separated the two germline ends. The CDR3 loop reads CSARPTGFGTEAFF. The CDR3 DNA is TGCAGTGCTAGACCTACAGGGTTTGGGACTGAAGCTTTCTTT.

V gene TRBV9 combines with J gene TRBJ2-1; weak D call: TRBD2 (6 bases). The germline CDR1 and CDR2 sequences are SGDLS and YYNGEE. Trimming took off 2 bases at V and 7 bases at J, with 7 bases between the two ends. The CDR3 loop spans 12 amino acids. CDR3 nucleotide sequence: TGTGCCAGCAGCGTGGAGGGTAATGAGCAGTTCTTC. Translating gives CASSVEGNEQFF.

This clonotype has at least ten counts. This chain links TRBV29-1 with TRBJ1-4; D perhaps matches TRBD1 (5 bases). Germline CDR1 and CDR2: SQVTM and ANQGSEA. The CDR3 sequence is 14 residues long. The V and J ends lost 7 bases and 7 bases respectively, with 19 bases between them. CDR3 residues: CSGLLRASTEKLFF. The CDR3 nucleotides read TGCAGCGGGCTTCTCAGGGCATCGACTGAAAAACTGTTTTTT.

A few counts support this clonotype. This sequence joins TRBV29-1 and TRBJ1-2; 9 bases line up with TRBD1. Trimming removed 2 bases from V and 3 bases from J; junction bases left unmatched: 10. Germline V gives CDR1 SQVTM, CDR2 ANQGSEA. The CDR3 consists of 16 residues. The CDR3 bases are TGCAGCGTTGAAAAACTGACAGGGGGAATAGACTATGGCTACACCTTC. Its protein is CSVEKLTGGIDYGYTF.

The V gene is TRBV7-2, the J gene TRBJ2-1; perhaps TRBD1 as D (5 bases). The germline gives CDR1 SGHTA, CDR2 FQGNSA. This CDR3 contains 13 residues. Trimming removed 3 bases from V and 7 bases from J, with 10 bases in between. The CDR3 region is CASSFQGLNEQFF. The DNA for the CDR3 is TGTGCCAGCAGCTTTCAGGGTCTGAATGAGCAGTTCTTC.

A few counts support this clonotype. The V call is TRBV4-3, the J call TRBJ2-5; maybe TRBD2 (5 bases). V lost 1 base to trimming and J lost 3 bases, with 15 bases between them. Germline values: CDR1 LGHNA, CDR2 YSLEER. The CDR3 extends over 16 amino acids. Written as DNA, the CDR3 is TGCGCCAGCAGCCAAGTGTATCTAGCTGGGGAAGAGACCCAGTACTTC. This codes for CASSQVYLAGEETQYF.

J is TRBJ2-4 and V is TRBV5-1, with 9 bases lining up with TRBD1. Germline CDR1 is SGHRS and CDR2 is YFSETQ. V was clipped by 0 bases and J by 1 base; unmatched bases: 8. CDR3 length equals 18 residues. CDR3 DNA sequence: TGCGCCAGCAGCTTGGAGACAGGGGGGTTGTCGGCCAAAAACATTCAGTACTTC. This sequence encodes CASSLETGGLSAKNIQYF.

This clonotype was observed a handful of times. CDR3 sequence (DNA): TGTGCCAGCAGTCCGTTGGGGCAAGAGGCTTTCTTT. Protein sequence: CASSPLGQEAFF. The rearrangement joins TRBV2 to TRBJ1-1, with D possibly being TRBD1 (5 bases). Germline V CDR1 and CDR2: SNHLY, FYNNEI. V shed 5 bases and J shed 11 bases, with 15 bases lying between them. The CDR3 has 12 amino acids.

The chain has TRBV20-1 and TRBJ2-3; D not resolved. The CDR3 runs 12 residues. Per germline, CDR1 DFQATT and CDR2 SNEGSKA (reference sequence). Trimming shortened V by 0 bases and J by 4 bases, and 5 bases separated the two germline ends. The CDR3 spells CSARDTPDTQYF. The CDR3 DNA reads as TGCAGTGCTAGAGACACCCCAGATACGCAGTATTTT.

In this sample, this clonotype turned up a few times. The rearrangement links TRBV7-2 to TRBJ1-1; D unresolved. Germline V lookup: CDR1 SGHTA, CDR2 FQGNSA. There are 14 residues in the CDR3. Trimming removed 5 bases from V and 3 bases from J, with 13 bases in between. This CDR3 reads CASSPAGHYTEAFF. The CDR3 coding sequence is TGTGCCAGCAGCCCGGCCGGGCATTACACTGAAGCTTTCTTT.

This clonotype was seen only a few times. At one of its ends the junction is not consistent with the germline gene, which may arise from a read error. This chain uses TRBV12-3 or TRBV12-4 with TRBJ2-1; D is perhaps TRBD1 or TRBD2 (5 bases each). The length of the CDR3 is 13 residues. The CDR3 DNA is TGTGCCAGCAGTTTCCGTCCAGGGTGGGACCAAACCTTC. Protein: CASSFRPGWDQTF.

This clonotype was seen only a few times. The rearrangement uses TRBV6-5 and TRBJ2-7; D might be TRBD1 or TRBD2, each matching 7 bases. CDR1 is MNHEY, CDR2 SVGAGI, per germline. The V end was cut by 10 bases, the J end by 2 bases, with 18 bases between. CDR3 size: 14 residues. The CDR3 region has the DNA TGTGCCACCCAACCCCAGGGGGGGGCCTACGAGCAGTACTTC. It is translated as CATQPQGGAYEQYF.

This clonotype was counted between two and nine times. The genes are TRBV3-1 and TRBJ2-7; 8 bases map to TRBD2. The germline V gene has CDR1 LGHDT and CDR2 YNNKEL (reference sequence). CDR3 length: 18 amino acids. V lost 0 bases, J lost 5 bases, and 15 bases stayed unmatched. The CDR3 DNA is TGTGCCAGCAGCCAAGATAGGTGGAACGAGCGGGGGCTGAACGAGCAGTACTTC. Protein product: CASSQDRWNERGLNEQYF.

This chain connects TRBV6-6 to TRBJ1-1; a possible D gene is TRBD1 (5 bases). The CDR3 loop spans 13 amino acids. CDR1 is MNHNY, CDR2 SVGAGI, per germline (reference sequence). Trimming shortened V by 2 bases and J by 8 bases, and 12 bases separated the two germline ends. CDR3 nucleotides: TGTGCCAGCAGTTACAGGGACGGAGAAGAAGCTTTCTTT. Protein product: CASSYRDGEEAFF.

This clonotype was seen more than once but under ten times. The J gene is TRBJ2-4, the V gene TRBV5-4; unclear D gene. The CDR3 extends over 11 amino acids. CDR1 and CDR2 from the germline V gene are SGHNT and YYREEE (reference sequence). Trimming shortened V by 2 bases and J by 8 bases, and 5 bases separated the two germline ends. CDR3 coding DNA: TGTGCCAGCAGCTTAGACTACATTCAGTACTTC. Translating gives CASSLDYIQYF.

This clonotype came up a few times. The chain combines TRBV7-9 with TRBJ2-5; 10 bases agree with TRBD2. The length of the CDR3 is 17 residues. Looked up from germline, CDR1 is SEHNR and CDR2 is FQNEAQ (reference sequence). Trimming at V came to 1 base and at J to 1 base, leaving 6 bases not matched to a gene. The CDR3 reads CASSLDTSGALQETQYF. CDR3 bases: TGTGCCAGCAGCTTAGATACTAGCGGGGCCCTCCAAGAGACCCAGTACTTC. The full variable domain, its missing parts supplied by reference TRBV7-9 and TRBJ2-5, is DTGVSQNPRHKITKRGQNVTFRCDPISEHNRLYWYRQTLGQGPEFLTYFQNEAQLEKSRLLSDRFSAERPKGSFSTLEIQRTEQGDSAMYLCASSLDTSGALQETQYFGPGTRLLVL.

The V and J genes are TRBV5-1 and TRBJ2-5; maybe TRBD1 (5 bases). V shed 0 bases and J shed 4 bases, with 13 bases lying between them. CDR1 SGHRS and CDR2 YFSETQ come from the germline V gene. This CDR3 region has 15 residues. DNA for the CDR3: TGCGCCAGCAGCTTGGGGAACGACAGAGGAGAGACCCAGTACTTC. Its protein product is CASSLGNDRGETQYF.

This clonotype was counted ten times or more. J is TRBJ2-3 and V is TRBV9; 9 bases are shared with TRBD1. Trimming cost V 0 bases and J 3 bases; bases outside gene matches: 8. From germline, CDR1 is SGDLS and CDR2 YYNGEE. CDR3 length: 17 amino acids. For the CDR3, the DNA is TGTGCCAGCAGCGTAGAGGTAACAGGGGGCTGGACAGATACGCAGTATTTT. This translates into CASSVEVTGGWTDTQYF.

This clonotype has a count of ten or more. This rearrangement joins TRBV20-1 to TRBJ2-3; D uncertain. CDR1 is DFQATT and CDR2 is SNEGSKA in the germline V gene (reference sequence). The germline V and J ends were trimmed by 0 bases and 7 bases, with 8 bases remaining between them. The length of the CDR3 is 12 residues. CDR3 loop: CSARDPSYTQYF. DNA of the CDR3: TGCAGTGCTAGAGACCCGTCTTATACGCAGTATTTT.

The chain couples TRBV5-1 to TRBJ1-1; no reliable D call. The germline V gene has CDR1 SGHRS and CDR2 YFSETQ. Between the trimmed V and J ends, which lost 1 base and 7 bases, there was a span of 8 bases. This CDR3 has 12 amino acids. This CDR3 is CASSLSGNEAFF. CDR3 bases: TGCGCCAGCAGCTTGTCGGGGAATGAAGCTTTCTTT.

The chain recombines TRBV2 with TRBJ1-5; 7 positions agree with TRBD1. V lost 8 bases and J lost 4; bases outside the gene matches: 8. This CDR3 spans 14 amino acids. Germline CDR1 SNHLY, CDR2 FYNNEI. CDR3 sequence: CASANRDSNQPQHF. Written as DNA, the CDR3 is TGTGCCAGCGCTAACCGGGACAGTAATCAGCCCCAGCATTTT. The whole variable domain, filled in from reference TRBV2 and TRBJ1-5, reads EPEVTQTPSHQVTQMGQEVILRCVPISNHLYFYWYRQILGQKVEFLVSFYNNEISEKSEIFDDQFSVERPDGSNFTLKIRSTKLEDSAMYFCASANRDSNQPQHFGDGTRLSIL.

The chain combines TRBV18 with TRBJ1-4; TRBD1 aligns across 8 bases. The CDR3 spans 14 residues. Germline V lookup: CDR1 KGHSH, CDR2 LQKENI. The V and J ends lost 3 bases and 10 bases, in that order; junction bases with no gene match: 7. CDR3 sequence (DNA): TGTGCCAGCTCACCGTCGCTACAGGGGGGAAAACTGTTTTTT. Its translation: CASSPSLQGGKLFF.

The chain combines TRBV14 with TRBJ2-2, with D maybe TRBD1 (6 bases). This CDR3 spans 16 amino acids. From germline, CDR1 is SGHDN and CDR2 FVKESK. The V and J ends lost 4 bases and 2 bases respectively, with 14 bases between them. In DNA, the CDR3 is TGTGCCAGCAGCCCTTGGGGCAGGGGAAACACCGGGGAGCTGTTTTTT. Residues: CASSPWGRGNTGELFF. Drawing the rest from reference TRBV14 and TRBJ2-2, the complete variable domain is EAGVTQFPSHSVIEKGQTVTLRCDPISGHDNLYWYRRVMGKEIKFLLHFVKESKQDESGMPNNRFLAERTGGTYSTLKVQPAELEDSGVYFCASSPWGRGNTGELFFGEGSRLTVL.

The gene calls are TRBV4-2 and TRBJ1-4; TRBD1 matches 9 bases. Looked up from germline, CDR1 is LGHNA and CDR2 is YNFKEQ. J lost 7 bases, V lost 0 bases, and 3 bases had no gene match. The CDR3 runs to 15 residues. The CDR3 here is CASSQDRDRAEKLFF. CDR3 nucleotide sequence: TGTGCCAGCAGCCAAGATAGGGACAGGGCTGAAAAACTGTTTTTT.

This clonotype has ten or more counts. The V and J genes are TRBV28 and TRBJ2-5; 9 nucleotides match TRBD1. V lost 6 bases and J lost 7; bases outside the gene matches: 12. The germline V gene has CDR1 MDHEN and CDR2 SYDVKM. The CDR3 is 15 residues long. CDR3 nucleotides: TGTGCCAGCAGGGAGCAACAGGGGGCATGGGGGACCCAGTACTTC. This sequence encodes CASREQQGAWGTQYF.